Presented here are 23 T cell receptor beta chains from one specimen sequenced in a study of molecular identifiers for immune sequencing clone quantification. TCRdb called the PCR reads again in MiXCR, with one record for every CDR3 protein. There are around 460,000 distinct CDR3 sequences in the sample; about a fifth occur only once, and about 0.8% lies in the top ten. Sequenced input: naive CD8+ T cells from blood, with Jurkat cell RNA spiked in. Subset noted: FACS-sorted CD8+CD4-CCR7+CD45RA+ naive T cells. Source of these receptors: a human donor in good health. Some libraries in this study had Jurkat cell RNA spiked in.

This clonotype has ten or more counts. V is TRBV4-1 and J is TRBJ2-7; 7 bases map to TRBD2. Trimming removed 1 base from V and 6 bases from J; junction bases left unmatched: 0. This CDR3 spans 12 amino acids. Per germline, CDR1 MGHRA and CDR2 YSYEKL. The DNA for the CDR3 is TGCGCCAGCAGCCAAGGCGGGGGCGAGCAGTACTTC. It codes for CASSQGGGEQYF.

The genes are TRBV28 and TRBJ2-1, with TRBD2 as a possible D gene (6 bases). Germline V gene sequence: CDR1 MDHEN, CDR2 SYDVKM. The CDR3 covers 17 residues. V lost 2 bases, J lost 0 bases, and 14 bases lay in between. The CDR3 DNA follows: TGTGCCAGCAGTTTACTTACTAGCTTAAGCTCCTACAATGAGCAGTTCTTC. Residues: CASSLLTSLSSYNEQFF.

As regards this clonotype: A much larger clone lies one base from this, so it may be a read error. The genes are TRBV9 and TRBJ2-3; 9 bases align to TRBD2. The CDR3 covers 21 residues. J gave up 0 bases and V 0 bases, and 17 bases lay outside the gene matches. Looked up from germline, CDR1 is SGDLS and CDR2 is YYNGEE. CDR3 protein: CASSVAGSSGGKHPSTDTQYF. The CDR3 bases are TGTGCCAGCAGCGTAGCGGGGAGTAGCGGGGGAAAACATCCTAGCACAGATACGCAGTATTTT.

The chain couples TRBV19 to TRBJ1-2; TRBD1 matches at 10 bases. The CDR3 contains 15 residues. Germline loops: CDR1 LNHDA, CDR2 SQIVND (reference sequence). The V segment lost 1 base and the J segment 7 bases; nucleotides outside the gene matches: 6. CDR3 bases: TGTGCCAGTAGTATAGGGGACAGGGGACCGGCTGGCTACACCTTC. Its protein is CASSIGDRGPAGYTF.

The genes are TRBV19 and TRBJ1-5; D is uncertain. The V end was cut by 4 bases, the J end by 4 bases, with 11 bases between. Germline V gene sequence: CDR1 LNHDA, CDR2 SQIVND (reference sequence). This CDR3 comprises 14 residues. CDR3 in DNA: TGTGCCAGTAGTACATACTCGGGGAATCAGCCCCAGCATTTT. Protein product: CASSTYSGNQPQHF.

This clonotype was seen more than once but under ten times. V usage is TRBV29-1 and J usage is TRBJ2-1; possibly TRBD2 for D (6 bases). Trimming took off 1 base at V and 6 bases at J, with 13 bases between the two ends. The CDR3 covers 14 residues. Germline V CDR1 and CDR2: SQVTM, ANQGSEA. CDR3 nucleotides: TGCAGCGTTGAAGCAGGGACTGTGATCAATGAGCAGTTCTTC. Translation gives CSVEAGTVINEQFF.

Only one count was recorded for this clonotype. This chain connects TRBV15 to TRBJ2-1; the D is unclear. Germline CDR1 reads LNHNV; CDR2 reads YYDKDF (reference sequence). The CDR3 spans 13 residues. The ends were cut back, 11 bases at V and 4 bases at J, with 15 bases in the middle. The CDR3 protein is CASSMSPYNEQFF. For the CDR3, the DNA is TGTGCCTCCTCTATGAGCCCATACAATGAGCAGTTCTTC.

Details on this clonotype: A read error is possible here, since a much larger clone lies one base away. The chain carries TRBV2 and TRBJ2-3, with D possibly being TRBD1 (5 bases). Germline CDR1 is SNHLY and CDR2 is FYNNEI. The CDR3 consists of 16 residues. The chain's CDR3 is CAGSEGVITSTDTQYF. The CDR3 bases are TGTGCCGGCAGTGAAGGGGTAATCACTAGCACAGATACGCAGTATTTT.

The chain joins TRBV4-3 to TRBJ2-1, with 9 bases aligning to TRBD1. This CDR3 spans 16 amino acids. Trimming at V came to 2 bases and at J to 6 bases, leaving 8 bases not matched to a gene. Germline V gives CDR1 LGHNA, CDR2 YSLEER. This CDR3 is CASSQLGQGICNEQFF. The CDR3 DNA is TGCGCCAGCAGCCAACTGGGACAGGGTATCTGCAATGAGCAGTTCTTC.

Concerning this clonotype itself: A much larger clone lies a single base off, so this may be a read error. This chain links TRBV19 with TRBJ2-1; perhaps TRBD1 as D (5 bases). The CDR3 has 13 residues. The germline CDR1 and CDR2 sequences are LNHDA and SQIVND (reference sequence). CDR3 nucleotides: TGTGCCAGTAGTGCCACAGGTTACAATGAGCAGTCCTTC. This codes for CASSATGYNEQSF.

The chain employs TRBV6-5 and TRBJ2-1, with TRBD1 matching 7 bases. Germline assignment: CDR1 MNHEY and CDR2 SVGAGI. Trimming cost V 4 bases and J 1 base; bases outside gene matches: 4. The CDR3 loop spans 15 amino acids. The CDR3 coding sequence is TGTGCCAGCAGTTTGAGGGACAGTTCCTACAATGAGCAGTTCTTC. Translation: CASSLRDSSYNEQFF.

This CDR3 is CATKQGPEAFF. In DNA form, the CDR3 reads TGCGCTACTAAACAGGGCCCTGAAGCTTTCTTT. The V and J genes are TRBV4-1 and TRBJ1-1, with D maybe TRBD1 (6 bases). The germline gives CDR1 MGHRA, CDR2 YSYEKL. The CDR3 consists of 11 residues.

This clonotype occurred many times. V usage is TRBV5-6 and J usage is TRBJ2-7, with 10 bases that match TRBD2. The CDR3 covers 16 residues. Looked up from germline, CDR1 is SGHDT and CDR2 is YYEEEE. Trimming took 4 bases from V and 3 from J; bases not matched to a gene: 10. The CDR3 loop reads CASSRIAGGPLYEQYF. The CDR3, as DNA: TGTGCCAGCAGCCGAATAGCGGGGGGTCCCCTCTACGAGCAGTACTTC.

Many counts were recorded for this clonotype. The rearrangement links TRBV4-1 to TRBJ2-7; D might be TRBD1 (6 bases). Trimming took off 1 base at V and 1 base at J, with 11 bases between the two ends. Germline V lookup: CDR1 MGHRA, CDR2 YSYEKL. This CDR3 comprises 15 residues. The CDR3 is CASSQVEGTSYEQYF. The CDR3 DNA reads TGCGCCAGCAGCCAAGTCGAAGGGACATCCTACGAGCAGTACTTC.

The CDR3 loop is CASSGSGPVSYTDTQYF. CDR3 bases: TGCGCCAGCAGCGGTTCAGGGCCAGTCTCCTACACAGATACGCAGTATTTT. The J gene is TRBJ2-3, the V gene TRBV5-1; D possibly corresponds to TRBD1 (5 bases). CDR1 is SGHRS and CDR2 is YFSETQ in the germline V gene. The CDR3 has 17 residues. V was cut by 4 bases and J by 2 bases, with 20 bases left in between.

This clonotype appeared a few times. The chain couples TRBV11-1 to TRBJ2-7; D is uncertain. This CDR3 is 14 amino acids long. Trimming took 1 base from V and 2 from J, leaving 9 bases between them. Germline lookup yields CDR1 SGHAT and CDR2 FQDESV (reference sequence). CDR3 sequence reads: CASSLEWDPYEQYF. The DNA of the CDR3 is TGTGCCAGCAGCTTAGAGTGGGATCCCTACGAGCAGTACTTC.

The DNA for the CDR3 is TGTGCCAGCAGGTCAACAGAGTCCTACGAGCAGTACTTC. Its translation is CASRSTESYEQYF. This chain connects TRBV12-3 or TRBV12-4 to TRBJ2-7; D gene ambiguous. The CDR3 runs 13 residues. V was pared by 6 bases and J by 1 base, with 10 bases between.

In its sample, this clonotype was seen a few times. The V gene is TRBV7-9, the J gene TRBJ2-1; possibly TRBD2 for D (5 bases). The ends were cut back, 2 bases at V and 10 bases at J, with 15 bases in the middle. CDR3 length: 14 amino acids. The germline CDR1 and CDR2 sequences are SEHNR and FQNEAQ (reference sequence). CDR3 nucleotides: TGTGCCAGCAGCTTAACGTTTGTCCGCGGGGAGCAGTTCTTC. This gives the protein CASSLTFVRGEQFF.

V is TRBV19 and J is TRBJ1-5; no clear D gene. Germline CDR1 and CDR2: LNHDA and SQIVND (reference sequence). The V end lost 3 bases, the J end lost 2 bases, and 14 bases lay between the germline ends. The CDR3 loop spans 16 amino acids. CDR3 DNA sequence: TGTGCCAGTAGTATCATAGGGTATCTCCGCAATCAGCCCCAGCATTTT. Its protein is CASSIIGYLRNQPQHF.

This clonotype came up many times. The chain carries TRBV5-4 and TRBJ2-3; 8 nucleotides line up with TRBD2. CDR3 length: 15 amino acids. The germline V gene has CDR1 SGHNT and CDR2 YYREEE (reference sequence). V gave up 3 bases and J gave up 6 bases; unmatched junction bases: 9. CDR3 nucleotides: TGTGCCAGCAGCTCAAGCGGGAGTATAACGGATACGCAGTATTTT. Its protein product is CASSSSGSITDTQYF.

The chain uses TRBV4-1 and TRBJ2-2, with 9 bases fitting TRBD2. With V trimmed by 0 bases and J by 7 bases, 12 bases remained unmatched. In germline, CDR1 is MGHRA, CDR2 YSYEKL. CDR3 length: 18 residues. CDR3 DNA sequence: TGCGCCAGCAGCCAAGATTTGCGGGGGGGCGTTTTATTCGGGGAGCTGTTTTTT. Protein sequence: CASSQDLRGGVLFGELFF.

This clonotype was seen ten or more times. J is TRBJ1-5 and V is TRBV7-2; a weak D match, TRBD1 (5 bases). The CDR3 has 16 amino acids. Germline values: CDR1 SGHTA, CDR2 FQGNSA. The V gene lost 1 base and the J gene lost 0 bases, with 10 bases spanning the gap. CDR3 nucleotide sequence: TGTGCCAGCAGCTTAGGGGCAGGGTATAGCAATCAGCCCCAGCATTTT. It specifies CASSLGAGYSNQPQHF.

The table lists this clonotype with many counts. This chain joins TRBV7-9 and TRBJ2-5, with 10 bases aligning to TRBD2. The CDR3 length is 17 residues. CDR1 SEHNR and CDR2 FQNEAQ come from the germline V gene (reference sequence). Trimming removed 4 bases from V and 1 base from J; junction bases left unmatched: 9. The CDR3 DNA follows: TGTGCCAGCAGCTCGACAAGGACTAGCGGAACCCAAGAGACCCAGTACTTC. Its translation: CASSSTRTSGTQETQYF.